These T cell receptor beta chains were read from a single sample in a study of cytomegalovirus exposure and HLA in healthy donors. Sequencing was performed with immunoSEQ multiplex PCR; in TCRdb, only in-frame clones are kept and a portion is missing. This sample yields roughly 180,000 clones, of which more than 65% are seen a single time; around 1.6% belongs to the top ten. Sequencing used PBMCs. These receptors were collected from a girl aged 10-17 years in good health and CMV-seropositive. Each CDR3 is given with its conserved first and last residue. A D gene is named only where the DNA matches it firmly. For some rows the clone size is stated as once, few or many, or as a class when expanded; others skip it.

J: TRBJ2-7; D: .; size: few; V: TRBV7-8; CDR3: CASSLAASEQYF; DNA: TGTGCCAGCAGCTTAGCAGCGTCCGAGCAGTACTTC
J: TRBJ1-1; D: TRBD1; size: few; V: TRBV5-6; CDR3: CASSQTGQGEAFF; DNA: TGTGCCAGCAGCCAAACGGGACAGGGCGAAGCTTTCTTT
J: TRBJ2-7; D: TRBD1; size: .; V: TRBV4-3; CDR3: CASSQATGGYEQYF; DNA: TGCGCCAGCAGCCAGGCTACAGGGGGCTACGAGCAGTACTTC
J: TRBJ1-1; D: TRBD1; size: .; V: TRBV7-9; CDR3: CASSLENRGPHITEAFF; DNA: TGTGCCAGCAGCTTAGAAAACAGGGGGCCGCACATCACTGAAGCTTTCTTT
J: TRBJ1-3; D: TRBD1; size: .; V: TRBV5-1; CDR3: CASSWGTGSGNTIYF; DNA: TGCGCCAGCAGCTGGGGGACAGGGTCGGGAAACACCATATATTTT
J: TRBJ1-2; D: TRBD1; size: .; V: TRBV18; CDR3: CASSVQGDYGYTF; DNA: TGTGCCAGCTCGGTACAGGGGGACTATGGCTACACCTTC
J: TRBJ2-2; D: .; size: .; V: TRBV11-3; CDR3: CASSLDGGNTGELFF; DNA: TGTGCCAGCAGCTTAGACGGGGGGAACACCGGGGAGCTGTTTTTT
J: TRBJ1-5; D: .; size: .; V: TRBV2; CDR3: CASSPGHLSNQPQHF; DNA: TGTGCCAGCAGCCCGGGACACCTGAGCAATCAGCCCCAGCATTTT
J: TRBJ1-6; D: .; size: .; V: TRBV30; CDR3: CAWSAGQPLHF; DNA: TGTGCCTGGAGTGCCGGACAACCCCTCCACTTT
J: TRBJ2-4; D: .; size: .; V: TRBV6-4; CDR3: CASSDSLKGVYIQYF; DNA: TGTGCCAGCAGTGACTCGTTGAAGGGGGTATACATTCAGTACTTC
J: TRBJ1-5; D: TRBD1; size: .; V: TRBV6-6; CDR3: CASGETGNSNQPQHF; DNA: TGTGCCAGCGGTGAGACAGGGAATAGCAATCAGCCCCAGCATTTT
J: TRBJ1-2; D: TRBD1; size: .; V: TRBV19; CDR3: CASSLTPGQGRGFNYGYTF; DNA: TGTGCCAGTAGCTTGACTCCGGGACAGGGAAGGGGCTTTAACTATGGCTACACCTTC
J: TRBJ2-7; D: TRBD2; size: once; V: TRBV2; CDR3: CASGLAGVYEQYF; DNA: TGTGCCAGCGGACTAGCGGGGGTTTACGAGCAGTACTTC
J: TRBJ2-7; D: TRBD2; size: .; V: TRBV5-1; CDR3: CASSSGLAFDEQYF; DNA: TGCGCCAGCAGCTCTGGACTAGCGTTCGACGAGCAGTACTTC
J: TRBJ2-2; D: TRBD2; size: .; V: TRBV2; CDR3: CASKGSYGLGDTGELFF; DNA: TGTGCCAGCAAAGGGAGTTACGGACTAGGGGACACCGGGGAGCTGTTTTTT